These 27 T cell receptor beta chains share one sample of origin, sequenced in a study of shared clonotypes between healthy human individuals. Using immunoSEQ multiplex PCR, the repertoire was profiled, and TCRdb retains in-frame clones only, with some absent. Here the sample spans 1.5 million to 2.5 million clones, roughly 95% being singletons. As defined, naive CD8 cells were CD45RO-negative and positively selected for CCR7, with terminally differentiated effector memory CD45RA+ cells excluded. Sequencing used naive CD8+ T cells sorted from blood. The receptors originated from a young man in good health.

The rearrangement uses TRBV9 and TRBJ2-1; no reliable D call. Germline V lookup: CDR1 SGDLS, CDR2 YYNGEE. CDR3 length equals 14 residues. Trimming removed 3 bases at V and 5 bases at J, with 12 bases between. For the CDR3, the DNA is TGTGCCAGCAGCGAGCCCAATCGGGACAATGAGCAGTTCTTC. Encoded protein: CASSEPNRDNEQFF.

The chain joins TRBV2 to TRBJ2-1; D might be TRBD1 (6 bases). V lost 7 bases, J lost 4 bases, and 14 bases lay in between. This CDR3 has 14 residues. The germline V gene encodes CDR1 SNHLY and CDR2 FYNNEI. CDR3 loop: CASTEQGPYNEQFF. Written as DNA, the CDR3 is TGTGCCAGCACCGAGCAGGGGCCATACAATGAGCAGTTCTTC.

Concerning this clone: Distinct nucleotide sequences in the sample also encode this CDR3. V gene TRBV30 combines with J gene TRBJ2-7; D gene ambiguous. The germline V gene has CDR1 GTSNPN and CDR2 SVGIG (reference sequence). Trimming cost V 3 bases and J 0 bases, with 6 bases left between them. There are 12 residues in the CDR3. CDR3 sequence (DNA): TGTGCCTGGAGCTTGGACTCCTACGAGCAGTACTTC. Its protein product is CAWSLDSYEQYF.

The chain is built from TRBV5-1 and TRBJ2-7, with 10 bases matching TRBD1. This CDR3 has 17 amino acids. The V gene's germline CDR1 is SGHRS and CDR2 YFSETQ. Unmatched junction bases numbered 12, after V lost 4 bases and J lost 2 bases. In DNA form, the CDR3 reads TGCGCCAGCAGCCCCCACCCGGACAGGGGGTCCCCCTACGAGCAGTACTTC. Its protein is CASSPHPDRGSPYEQYF.

The chain employs TRBV28 and TRBJ2-7; 7 bases align to TRBD1. CDR1 and CDR2 (germline): MDHEN, SYDVKM. The V segment lost 6 bases and the J segment 0 bases; nucleotides outside the gene matches: 5. CDR3 length: 14 residues. The CDR3, as DNA: TGTGCCAGCAGACACAGGGGACCCTCCTACGAGCAGTACTTC. It encodes CASRHRGPSYEQYF.

The chain links TRBV2 to TRBJ1-2; D unclear. This CDR3 is built from 15 residues. Germline loops: CDR1 SNHLY, CDR2 FYNNEI. V gave up 3 bases and J gave up 4 bases, with 15 bases separating them. The CDR3, as DNA: TGTGCCAGCAGTGAGCTGGAGAGCCTCGGCTATGGCTACACCTTC. It codes for CASSELESLGYGYTF.

The table lists this clone with a count of one. V is TRBV15 and J is TRBJ1-4; the D is unclear. V lost 1 base to trimming and J lost 4 bases, with 10 bases between them. The CDR3 consists of 15 residues. Germline CDR1 LNHNV, CDR2 YYDKDF (reference sequence). CDR3 sequence reads: CATSRVGTVNEKLFF. CDR3 nucleotides: TGTGCCACCAGCAGAGTAGGAACAGTTAATGAAAAACTGTTTTTT.

V is TRBV5-1 and J is TRBJ1-1; D gene unclear. V lost 0 bases and J lost 6, with 9 bases in between. CDR1 SGHRS and CDR2 YFSETQ come from the germline V gene. This CDR3 spans 13 amino acids. CDR3 DNA sequence: TGCGCCAGCAGCTTGGCCTTGGACGCTGAAGCTTTCTTT. Its protein is CASSLALDAEAFF.

Comment on this clone: This may arise from a read error, as a much more abundant clone is one base away. Within the sample, other DNA sequences also encode this same CDR3. The V and J genes are TRBV5-6 and TRBJ2-7; D not resolved. This CDR3 has 11 residues. The germline V and J ends were trimmed by 4 bases and 0 bases, with 2 bases remaining between them. Germline CDR1 reads SGHDT; CDR2 reads YYEEEE. CDR3 DNA sequence: TGTGCCAGCAGCGCCTCCTACGAGCAGTACTTC. It is translated as CASSASYEQYF. Full variable domain (missing parts from reference TRBV5-6 and TRBJ2-7): DAGVTQSPTHLIKTRGQQVTLRCSPKSGHDTVSWYQQALGQGPQFIFQYYEEEERQRGNFPDRFSGHQFPNYSSELNVNALLLGDSALYLCASSASYEQYFGPGTRLTVT.

The chain employs TRBV7-6 and TRBJ2-5; TRBD1 might be the D (6 bases). V lost 2 bases and J 3 bases, leaving 10 bases between the germline ends. The CDR3 length is 14 residues. Germline V gene sequence: CDR1 SGHVS, CDR2 FNYEAQ. The CDR3 loop is CASSLRGLEETQYF. CDR3 sequence (DNA): TGTGCCAGCAGCTTAAGGGGGTTAGAAGAGACCCAGTACTTC. The full variable domain, with the rest looked up from reference TRBV7-6 and TRBJ2-5, is GAGVSQSPRYKVTKRGQDVALRCDPISGHVSLYWYRQALGQGPEFLTYFNYEAQQDKSGLPNDRFSAERPEGSISTLTIQRTEQRDSAMYRCASSLRGLEETQYFGPGTRLLVL.

Worth noting for this clone: Other DNA sequences from this sample encode an identical CDR3 as well. The chain combines TRBV4-1 with TRBJ2-5; a possible D gene is TRBD1 (5 bases). Germline CDR1 MGHRA, CDR2 YSYEKL. Between the trimmed V and J ends, which lost 1 base and 4 bases, there was a span of 7 bases. The CDR3 length is 13 residues. CDR3 nucleotides: TGCGCCAGCAGCCAAGTTGGGGCAGAGACCCAGTACTTC. Translating it yields CASSQVGAETQYF.

This chain links TRBV28 with TRBJ2-5, with TRBD1 as a possible D gene (5 bases). The V gene lost 5 bases and the J gene lost 0 bases, with 10 bases spanning the gap. CDR1 and CDR2 (germline): MDHEN, SYDVKM. The length of the CDR3 is 14 residues. The CDR3 DNA reads TGTGCCAGCAGTCCCGCCAGGGACCAAGAGACCCAGTACTTC. This codes for CASSPARDQETQYF.

The rearrangement joins TRBV6-1 to TRBJ2-7; 11 bases map to TRBD2. The germline CDR1 and CDR2 sequences are MNHNS and SASEGT. The CDR3 totals 16 residues. The V segment lost 2 bases and the J segment 2 bases; nucleotides outside the gene matches: 5. In DNA, the CDR3 is TGTGCCAGCAGTGAATCGGGACTAGCGGTCGCCTACGAGCAGTACTTC. Translating gives CASSESGLAVAYEQYF.

This chain joins TRBV9 and TRBJ1-4; D perhaps matches TRBD1 (5 bases). The germline V gene encodes CDR1 SGDLS and CDR2 YYNGEE. Trimming took 2 bases from V and 6 from J, leaving 14 bases between them. There are 15 residues in the CDR3. The CDR3 protein is CASSVSGTKDEKLFF. The CDR3 nucleotides are TGTGCCAGCAGCGTTAGTGGGACCAAGGATGAAAAACTGTTTTTT. The entire variable domain, with the rest obtained from reference TRBV9 and TRBJ1-4, is as follows: DSGVTQTPKHLITATGQRVTLRCSPRSGDLSVYWYQQSLDQGLQFLIQYYNGEERAKGNILERFSAQQFPDLHSELNLSSLELGDSALYFCASSVSGTKDEKLFFGSGTQLSVL.

The genes are TRBV28 and TRBJ2-4, with 8 bases that match TRBD1. The CDR3 contains 17 residues. Germline V CDR1 and CDR2: MDHEN, SYDVKM. With 3 bases clipped from V and 3 bases from J, the junction kept 10 bases outside the gene matches. CDR3 bases: TGTGCCAGCAGTTTTTGGGAGGACAGGGCTAGCAAAAACATTCAGTACTTC. Protein sequence: CASSFWEDRASKNIQYF.

Comment on this clone: Within the sample, other DNA sequences also encode this same CDR3. This chain uses TRBV11-2 with TRBJ2-1, with 7 bases aligning to TRBD1. Germline V gene sequence: CDR1 SGHAT, CDR2 FQNNGV. The V segment lost 6 bases and the J segment 8 bases; nucleotides outside the gene matches: 4. The CDR3 spans 12 residues. CDR3 sequence reads: CASSYRGHEQFF. Written as DNA, the CDR3 is TGTGCCAGCAGTTACAGGGGTCATGAGCAGTTCTTC.

The genes are TRBV5-1 and TRBJ2-7, with a weak D call TRBD1 (6 bases). The CDR3 runs to 14 residues. Trimming pared 3 bases from V and 3 bases from J, leaving 13 bases between. The germline CDR1 and CDR2 sequences are SGHRS and YFSETQ. CDR3 amino acids: CASSSGTLGYEQYF. DNA for the CDR3: TGCGCCAGCAGCTCCGGGACACTGGGCTACGAGCAGTACTTC.

The genes are TRBV29-1 and TRBJ1-2, with TRBD1 matching over 8 bases. This CDR3 comprises 12 residues. Trimming removed 3 bases from V and 9 bases from J; junction bases left unmatched: 6. Germline CDR1 and CDR2: SQVTM and ANQGSEA. The CDR3 DNA sequence: TGCAGCGTTGAGGGACAGGCGCGTCGCTACACCTTC. It codes for CSVEGQARRYTF.

The chain recombines TRBV10-1 with TRBJ2-7; D gene ambiguous. The germline CDR1 and CDR2 sequences are WNHNN and SYGVQD (reference sequence). The CDR3 length is 15 residues. V was cut by 0 bases and J by 6 bases, with 15 bases left in between. In DNA form, the CDR3 reads TGCGCCAGCAGTGAGTCGGTGGGGAACCTCGTCGAGCAGTACTTC. This gives the protein CASSESVGNLVEQYF.

The rearrangement links TRBV4-1 to TRBJ2-5; 9 bases agree with TRBD2. The CDR3 has 14 residues. Germline V CDR1 and CDR2: MGHRA, YSYEKL. Germline trimming cut 3 bases from V and 12 bases from J; bases unmatched to any gene: 11. CDR3 in DNA: TGCGCCAGCAGCCAGGCTAGCGGGACCAACGGAAAGTACTTC. Encoded protein: CASSQASGTNGKYF.

The chain couples TRBV27 to TRBJ2-1; the D is unclear. The CDR3 covers 11 residues. The V and J ends lost 10 bases and 1 base respectively, with 5 bases between them. Germline assignment: CDR1 MNHEY and CDR2 SMNVEV (reference sequence). The CDR3 sequence is CATFSYNEQFF. The CDR3 coding sequence is TGTGCCACCTTTTCCTACAATGAGCAGTTCTTC.

This clone has only one observation. V gene TRBV9 combines with J gene TRBJ1-3; no clear D. V was pared by 3 bases and J by 4 bases, with 14 bases between. This CDR3 region has 15 residues. The V gene's germline CDR1 is SGDLS and CDR2 YYNGEE. The CDR3 protein is CASSGRQATGNTIYF. The CDR3 DNA sequence: TGTGCCAGCAGCGGGCGGCAGGCAACGGGAAACACCATATATTTT.

This sequence joins TRBV5-6 and TRBJ2-7, with 9 bases lining up with TRBD1. The V segment lost 3 bases and the J segment 7 bases; nucleotides outside the gene matches: 2. Germline CDR1 SGHDT, CDR2 YYEEEE. The CDR3 has 12 residues. In DNA, the CDR3 is TGTGCCAGCAGCTGGACAGGGGCTGAGCAGTACTTC. Protein product: CASSWTGAEQYF.

The chain has TRBV6-5 and TRBJ2-2, with D hard to call. Germline lookup yields CDR1 MNHEY and CDR2 SVGAGI. V lost 2 bases and J lost 10, with 14 bases in between. CDR3 length: 14 residues. The DNA for the CDR3 is TGTGCCAGCAGTTACAAACCGACTTTTGAGGAGCTGTTTTTT. This encodes CASSYKPTFEELFF.

The chain couples TRBV6-5 to TRBJ2-1, with 10 bases identical to TRBD1. V was pared by 5 bases and J by 5 bases, with 6 bases of the junction left unmatched. The CDR3 has 15 amino acids. Germline V gene sequence: CDR1 MNHEY, CDR2 SVGAGI. The CDR3 DNA reads as TGTGCCAGCAGTGCCGGGACAGGGGCCCACAATGAGCAGTTCTTC. Translating gives CASSAGTGAHNEQFF.

With regard to this clone: The junction does not match germline at one end; this may be a read error. This chain uses TRBV27 with TRBJ1-2; 11 nucleotides match TRBD1. Germline CDR1 and CDR2: MNHEY and SMNVEV (reference sequence). This CDR3 comprises 13 residues. DNA of the CDR3: TGTGCCGGCAGTCTCGGACAGGGGGCGGGCTACACCTTC. Its translation is CAGSLGQGAGYTF.

Remarks on this clone: The same CDR3 arises from other DNA sequences in this sample as well. The genes are TRBV9 and TRBJ1-4; 9 bases are a match to TRBD1. Germline assignment: CDR1 SGDLS and CDR2 YYNGEE. Trimming took 3 bases from V and 5 from J; bases not matched to a gene: 2. This CDR3 spans 14 amino acids. The CDR3 DNA reads TGTGCCAGCAGCGAGACAGGGGGGAATGAAAAACTGTTTTTT. It specifies CASSETGGNEKLFF.